Listed below are T cell receptor beta chains from one sample, sequenced in a study of CD8+CD57+ T cells in acquired aplastic anemia. Via MiXCR, TCRdb re-called the reads, giving one row per CDR3 protein. This sample has over 150,000 distinct CDR3 sequences, with over 50% found just once. Sequenced: sorted CD4+, CD8+, or CD8+CD57+ T cells (not recorded which) from PBMCs. Source of these receptors: a human donor with aplastic anemia. Both conserved end residues are part of each CDR3. The D gene is left open where the match is weak. Expanded clones get a size class; other rows say once, few or many, or leave the size out.

CATSALRRGPQGNSPLHF | TGTGCCACCAGTGCTTTGAGGCGAGGGCCGCAGGGGAATTCACCCCTCCACTTT | TRBV24-1 | . | TRBJ1-6 | .
CASSPAPGWTSGSFYEQYF | TGTGCCAGCAGTCCCGCACCCGGATGGACTAGCGGGAGTTTCTACGAGCAGTACTTC | TRBV25-1 | . | TRBJ2-7 | TRBD2
CASSYSRQGAPYEQYF | TGTGCCAGCAGTTACTCGAGGCAGGGGGCTCCCTACGAGCAGTACTTC | TRBV6-5 | many | TRBJ2-7 | TRBD1
CATSRGTDTQYF | TGTGCCACCAGCAGAGGGACAGATACGCAGTATTTT | TRBV15 | few | TRBJ2-3 | .
CSARDPEGYYNSPLHF | TGCAGTGCTAGAGATCCGGAGGGTTACTATAATTCACCCCTCCACTTT | TRBV20-1 | . | TRBJ1-6 | .
CASSPRVGGSYGYTF | TGTGCCAGCAGCCCTCGTGTGGGCGGGAGCTATGGCTACACCTTC | TRBV5-4 | once | TRBJ1-2 | .
CASSVVGAGYNEQFF | TGTGCCAGCAGTGTCGTTGGGGCGGGATACAATGAGCAGTTCTTC | TRBV6-4 | many | TRBJ2-1 | .
CASSWGQNTEAFF | TGTGCCAGTAGCTGGGGACAAAACACTGAAGCTTTCTTT | TRBV19 | . | TRBJ1-1 | .
CASSRTRGRETQYF | TGTGCCAGCAGTCGGACCAGGGGGAGGGAGACCCAGTACTTC | TRBV27 | . | TRBJ2-5 | .
CSARGHPGQGNGYTF | TGCAGTGCTAGAGGGCACCCGGGACAGGGTAACGGCTACACCTTC | TRBV20-1 | . | TRBJ1-2 | TRBD1
CASSQTIRVDGYTF | TGCGCCAGCAGCCAAACGATCAGGGTGGATGGCTACACCTTC | TRBV4-1 | many | TRBJ1-2 | .
CAISEGLAVFSYEQYF | TGTGCCATCAGTGAGGGACTAGCGGTGTTCTCCTACGAGCAGTACTTC | TRBV10-3 | . | TRBJ2-7 | TRBD2
CNARPGTSTYEQYF | TGCAATGCTAGACCGGGGACTAGCACCTACGAGCAGTACTTC | TRBV20-1 | . | TRBJ2-7 | TRBD2
CASSPRTVLAKNIQYF | TGTGCCAGCAGTCCGCGGACAGTTCTAGCCAAAAACATTCAGTACTTC | TRBV27 | few | TRBJ2-4 | .
CASRPGGGAYEQYF | TGCGCCAGCCGTCCTGGGGGGGGAGCCTACGAGCAGTACTTC | TRBV10-2 | . | TRBJ2-7 | TRBD2
CASSSGSPGNEQFF | TGTGCCAGCAGTTCTGGGTCCCCCGGGAATGAGCAGTTCTTC | TRBV25-1 | . | TRBJ2-1 | .
CASSPPFESNEQFF | TGTGCCAGCAGCCCGCCTTTCGAGAGCAATGAGCAGTTCTTC | TRBV3-1 | many | TRBJ2-1 | .
CASSPKRMLYGYTF | TGCGCCAGCAGCCCGAAGCGGATGCTCTATGGCTACACCTTC | TRBV5-1 | . | TRBJ1-2 | .
CASSGRGEKLFF | TGTGCCAGCAGCGGGCGGGGTGAAAAACTGTTTTTT | TRBV13 | . | TRBJ1-4 | .
CASNRRGGDSGYTF | TGTGCCAGTAATCGGAGGGGGGGCGATAGTGGCTACACCTTC | TRBV19 | . | TRBJ1-2 | .
CASSPQPGPTGLGAFF | TGTGCCAGCAGTCCCCAACCGGGCCCGACAGGCCTGGGAGCTTTCTTT | TRBV27 | . | TRBJ1-1 | .
CASSYGRGDEQFF | TGTGCCAGCAGTTACGGCAGGGGAGATGAGCAGTTCTTC | TRBV6-5 | many | TRBJ2-1 | .
CASSTGASSYEQYF | TGTGCCAGCAGCACAGGGGCCAGCTCCTACGAGCAGTACTTC | TRBV9 | . | TRBJ2-7 | TRBD1
CASSIGVPANTEAFF | TGTGCCAGCAGTATAGGGGTACCGGCCAACACTGAAGCTTTCTTT | TRBV6-1 | many | TRBJ1-1 | .
CAISPRQELYGYTF | TGTGCCATCAGTCCTAGACAGGAATTGTATGGCTACACCTTC | TRBV10-3 | . | TRBJ1-2 | .
CASSEGTGLGEKLFF | TGTGCCAGCAGTGAAGGGACAGGCTTAGGTGAAAAACTGTTTTTT | TRBV25-1 | . | TRBJ1-4 | TRBD1
CATSDQDRGMGYTF | TGTGCCACCAGTGATCAGGACAGAGGGATGGGCTACACCTTC | TRBV24-1 | . | TRBJ1-2 | .
CASSPGTSGGSSETQYF | TGTGCCAGCAGCCCTGGGACTAGCGGGGGATCGTCAGAGACCCAGTACTTC | TRBV11-1 | . | TRBJ2-5 | TRBD2
CSARRTVNQPQHF | TGCAGTGCTAGACGGACCGTCAATCAGCCCCAGCATTTT | TRBV20-1 | . | TRBJ1-5 | .
CASSLEDRPTYEQYF | TGTGCCAGCAGCTTAGAGGACAGGCCGACCTACGAGCAGTACTTC | TRBV11-2 | . | TRBJ2-7 | TRBD1
CASDTGSSTDTQYF | TGTGCCAGCGATACAGGTTCTAGCACAGATACGCAGTATTTT | TRBV2 | . | TRBJ2-3 | .
CASSLYGGNEQYF | TGTGCCAGCAGCTTGTACGGGGGGAACGAGCAGTACTTC | TRBV5-5 | . | TRBJ2-7 | TRBD2
CATSRGQGVLPQHF | TGTGCCACCAGCAGAGGACAGGGAGTCTTGCCCCAGCATTTT | TRBV15 | . | TRBJ1-5 | TRBD1
CASSLWVLNTEAFF | TGTGCCAGCAGCTTATGGGTCTTAAACACTGAAGCTTTCTTT | TRBV7-9 | . | TRBJ1-1 | .
CASSVEQGLGTEAFF | TGTGCCAGTAGTGTCGAACAGGGACTTGGAACTGAAGCTTTCTTT | TRBV19 | . | TRBJ1-1 | .
CASSSSGVGGPYEQYF | TGTGCCAGCAGCTCTTCGGGCGTTGGGGGACCCTACGAGCAGTACTTC | TRBV7-3 | . | TRBJ2-7 | .
CASSLGLVISYEQYF | TGTGCCAGCAGCTTAGGACTAGTGATCTCCTACGAGCAGTACTTC | TRBV7-2 | . | TRBJ2-7 | .
CSVHRGGTEAFF | TGCAGCGTCCACAGGGGAGGCACTGAAGCTTTCTTT | TRBV29-1 | few | TRBJ1-1 | TRBD1
CSARDAGTGQETQYF | TGCAGTGCTAGGGACGCCGGGACAGGTCAAGAGACCCAGTACTTC | TRBV20-1 | . | TRBJ2-5 | TRBD1
CASSLVEQGYGNTIYF | TGTGCCAGCAGCTTAGTGGAACAGGGGTACGGAAACACCATATATTTT | TRBV11-2 | many | TRBJ1-3 | TRBD1
CSGVTGGHEQYF | TGCAGTGGGGTCACAGGGGGTCACGAGCAGTACTTC | TRBV20-1 | . | TRBJ2-7 | TRBD1
CASRRDRSSGNTIYF | TGTGCCAGCAGGAGAGACAGATCCTCTGGAAACACCATATATTTT | TRBV2 | . | TRBJ1-3 | .
CASSDGYNPYGYTF | TGTGCCAGCAGTGATGGGTACAACCCCTATGGCTACACCTTC | TRBV25-1 | once | TRBJ1-2 | .
CATSRTGKVDRNTIYF | TGTGCCACCAGCAGGACAGGGAAGGTTGATAGAAACACCATATATTTT | TRBV15 | few | TRBJ1-3 | TRBD1
CSVGMNTEAFF | TGCAGCGTAGGAATGAACACTGAAGCTTTCTTT | TRBV29-1 | few | TRBJ1-1 | .
CASSFRAGYETQYF | TGTGCCAGCAGCTTCAGAGCGGGGTACGAGACCCAGTACTTC | TRBV7-2 | . | TRBJ2-5 | TRBD2
CAIKVASRGTGGYEQYF | TGTGCCATCAAGGTAGCGTCCCGAGGGACAGGGGGCTACGAGCAGTACTTC | TRBV10-3 | many | TRBJ2-7 | TRBD1
CASYGLAGGKYNEQFF | TGTGCCAGCTACGGACTAGCGGGAGGGAAATACAATGAGCAGTTCTTC | TRBV19 | . | TRBJ2-1 | TRBD2
CSARRDQPYEQYF | TGCAGTGCCCGACGGGACCAACCCTACGAGCAGTATTTC | TRBV20-1 | . | TRBJ2-7 | .